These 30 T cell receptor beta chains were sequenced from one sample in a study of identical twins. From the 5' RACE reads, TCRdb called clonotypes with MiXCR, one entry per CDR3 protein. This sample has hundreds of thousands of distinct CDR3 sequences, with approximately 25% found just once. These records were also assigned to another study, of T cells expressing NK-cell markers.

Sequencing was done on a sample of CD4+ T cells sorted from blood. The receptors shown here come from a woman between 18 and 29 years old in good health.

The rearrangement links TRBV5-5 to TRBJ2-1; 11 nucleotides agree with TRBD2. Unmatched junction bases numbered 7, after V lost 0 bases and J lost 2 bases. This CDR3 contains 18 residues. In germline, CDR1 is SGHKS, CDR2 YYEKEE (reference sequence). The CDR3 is CASSLAGTTSGAYNEQFF. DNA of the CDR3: TGTGCCAGCAGCTTGGCGGGAACGACTAGCGGGGCCTACAATGAGCAGTTCTTC.

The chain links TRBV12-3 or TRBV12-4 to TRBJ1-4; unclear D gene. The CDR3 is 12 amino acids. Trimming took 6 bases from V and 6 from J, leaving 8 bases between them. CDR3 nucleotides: TGTGCCAGCAGCCAGGTCTATGAAAAACTGTTTTTT. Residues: CASSQVYEKLFF.

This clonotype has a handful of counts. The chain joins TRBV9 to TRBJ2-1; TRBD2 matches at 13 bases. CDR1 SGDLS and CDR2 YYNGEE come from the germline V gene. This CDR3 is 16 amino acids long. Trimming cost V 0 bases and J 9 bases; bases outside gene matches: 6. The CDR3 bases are TGTGCCAGCAGCGTAGCTACGACTAGCGGGAGGAGTGAGCAGTTCTTC. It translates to CASSVATTSGRSEQFF.

The CDR3 sequence: CSVRTGPNTEAFF. The DNA for the CDR3 is TGCAGCGTGAGGACAGGACCGAACACTGAAGCTTTCTTT. This sequence joins TRBV29-1 and TRBJ1-1; 7 bases map to TRBD1. Per the germline V gene, CDR1 is SQVTM and CDR2 is ANQGSEA. The CDR3 has 13 amino acids. V dropped 6 bases and J dropped 1; count of bases not matched to a gene: 5.

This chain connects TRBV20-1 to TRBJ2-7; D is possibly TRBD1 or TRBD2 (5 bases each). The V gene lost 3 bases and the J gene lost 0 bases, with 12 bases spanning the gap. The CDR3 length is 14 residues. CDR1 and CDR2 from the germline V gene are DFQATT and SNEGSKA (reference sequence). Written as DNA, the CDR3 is TGCAGTGCTAGCGGCTGGGGGAGCTCCTACGAGCAGTACTTC. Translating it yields CSASGWGSSYEQYF.

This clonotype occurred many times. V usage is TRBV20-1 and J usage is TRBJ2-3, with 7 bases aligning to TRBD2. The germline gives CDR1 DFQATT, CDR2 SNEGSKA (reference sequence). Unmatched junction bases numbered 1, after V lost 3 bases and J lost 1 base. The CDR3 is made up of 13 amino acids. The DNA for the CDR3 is TGCAGTGCTAGGGGGGGGGGCACAGATACGCAGTATTTT. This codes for CSARGGGTDTQYF.

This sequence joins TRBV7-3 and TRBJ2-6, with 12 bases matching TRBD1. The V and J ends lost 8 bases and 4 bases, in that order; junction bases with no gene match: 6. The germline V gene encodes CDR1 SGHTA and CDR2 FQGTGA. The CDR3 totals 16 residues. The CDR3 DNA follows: TGTGCCAGCGCGGGACAGGGGGCGCGAGGGGCCAACGTCCTGACTTTC. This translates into CASAGQGARGANVLTF.

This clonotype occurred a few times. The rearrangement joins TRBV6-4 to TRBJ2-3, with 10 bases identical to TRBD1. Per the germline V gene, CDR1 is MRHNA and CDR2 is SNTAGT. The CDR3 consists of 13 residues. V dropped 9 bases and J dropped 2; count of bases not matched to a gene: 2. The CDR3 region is CASGTGDTDTQYF. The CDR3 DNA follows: TGTGCCAGTGGGACAGGGGACACAGATACGCAGTATTTT.

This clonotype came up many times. As DNA, the CDR3 is TGTGCCAGCAGAGGACGGCTAGCGGGCCGTTCGAGTAACCCAGATACGCAGTATTTT. Its protein is CASRGRLAGRSSNPDTQYF. V is TRBV11-1 and J is TRBJ2-3; 8 nucleotides agree with TRBD2. The CDR3 consists of 19 residues. The germline V gene has CDR1 SGHAT and CDR2 FQDESV (reference sequence). After removal of 6 bases from V and 4 bases from J, the junction contained 21 bases not matched to a gene.

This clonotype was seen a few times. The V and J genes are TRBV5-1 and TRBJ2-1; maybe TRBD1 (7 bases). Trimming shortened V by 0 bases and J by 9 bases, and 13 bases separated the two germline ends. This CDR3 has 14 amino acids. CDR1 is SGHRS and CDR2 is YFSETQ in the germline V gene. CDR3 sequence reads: CASSLGGGGGEQFF. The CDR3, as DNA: TGCGCCAGCAGCTTGGGTGGAGGGGGCGGTGAGCAGTTCTTC.

CDR3 amino acids: CSATRTGMNTEAFF. CDR3 coding DNA: TGCAGTGCTACACGGACAGGGATGAACACTGAAGCTTTCTTT. V usage is TRBV20-1 and J usage is TRBJ1-1; 8 bases fit TRBD1. J lost 0 bases, V lost 4 bases, and 4 bases had no gene match. Germline assignment: CDR1 DFQATT and CDR2 SNEGSKA (reference sequence). The CDR3 loop spans 14 amino acids.

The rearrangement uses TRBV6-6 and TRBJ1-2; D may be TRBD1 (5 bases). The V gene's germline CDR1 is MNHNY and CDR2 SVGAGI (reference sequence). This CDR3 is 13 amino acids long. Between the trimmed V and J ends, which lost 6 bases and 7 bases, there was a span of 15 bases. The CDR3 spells CASSFDLRGGYTF. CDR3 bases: TGTGCCAGCAGCTTCGACCTGAGGGGTGGCTACACCTTC.

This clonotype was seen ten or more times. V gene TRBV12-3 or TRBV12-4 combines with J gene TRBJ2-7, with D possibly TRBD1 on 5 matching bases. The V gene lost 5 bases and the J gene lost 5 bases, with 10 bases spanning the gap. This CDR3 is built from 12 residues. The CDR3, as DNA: TGTGCCAGCAGTCCCTGGGGCAACGAGCAGTACTTC. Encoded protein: CASSPWGNEQYF.

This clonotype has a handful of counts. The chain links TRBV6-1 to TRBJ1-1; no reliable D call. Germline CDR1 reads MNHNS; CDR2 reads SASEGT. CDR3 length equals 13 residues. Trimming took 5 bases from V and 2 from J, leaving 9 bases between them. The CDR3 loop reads CASSTPFNTEAFF. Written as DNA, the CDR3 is TGTGCCAGCAGTACCCCCTTCAACACTGAAGCTTTCTTT.

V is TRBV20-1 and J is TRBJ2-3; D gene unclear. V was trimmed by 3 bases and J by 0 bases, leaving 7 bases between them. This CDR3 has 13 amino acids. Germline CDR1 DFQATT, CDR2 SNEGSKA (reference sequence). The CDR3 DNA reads TGCAGTGCTAGGATTGAAAGCACAGATACGCAGTATTTT. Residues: CSARIESTDTQYF.

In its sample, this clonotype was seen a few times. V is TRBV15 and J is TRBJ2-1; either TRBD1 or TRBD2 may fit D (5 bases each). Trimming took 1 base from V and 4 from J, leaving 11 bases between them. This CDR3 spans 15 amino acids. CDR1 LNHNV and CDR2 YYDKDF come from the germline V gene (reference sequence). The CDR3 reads CATSRVFEGYNEQFF. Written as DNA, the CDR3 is TGTGCCACCAGCAGAGTCTTCGAGGGGTACAATGAGCAGTTCTTC.

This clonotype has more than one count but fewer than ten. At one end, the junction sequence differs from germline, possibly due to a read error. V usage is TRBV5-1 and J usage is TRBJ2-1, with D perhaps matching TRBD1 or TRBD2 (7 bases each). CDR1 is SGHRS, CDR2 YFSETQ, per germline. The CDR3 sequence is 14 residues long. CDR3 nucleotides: TGTGCCAGCAGCTTGGTCAGGGGGGGCAATGAGCAGTTCTTC. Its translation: CASSLVRGGNEQFF.

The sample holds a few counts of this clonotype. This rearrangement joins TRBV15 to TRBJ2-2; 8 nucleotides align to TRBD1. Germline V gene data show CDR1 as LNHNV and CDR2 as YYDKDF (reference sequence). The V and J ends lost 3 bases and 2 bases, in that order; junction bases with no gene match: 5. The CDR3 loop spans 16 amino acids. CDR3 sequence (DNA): TGTGCCACCAGCAGCGACAGGGGTGGAAACACCGGGGAGCTGTTTTTT. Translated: CATSSDRGGNTGELFF.

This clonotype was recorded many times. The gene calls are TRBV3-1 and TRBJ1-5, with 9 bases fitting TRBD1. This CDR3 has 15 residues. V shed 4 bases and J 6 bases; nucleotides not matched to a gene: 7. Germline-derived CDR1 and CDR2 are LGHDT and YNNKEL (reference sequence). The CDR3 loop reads CASSLGTGLGQPQHF. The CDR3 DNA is TGTGCCAGCAGCCTCGGGACAGGGCTCGGTCAGCCCCAGCATTTT. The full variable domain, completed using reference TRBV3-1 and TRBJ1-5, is DTAVSQTPKYLVTQMGNDKSIKCEQNLGHDTMYWYKQDSKKFLKIMFSYNNKELIINETVPNRFSPKSPDKAHLNLHINSLELGDSAVYFCASSLGTGLGQPQHFGDGTRLSIL.

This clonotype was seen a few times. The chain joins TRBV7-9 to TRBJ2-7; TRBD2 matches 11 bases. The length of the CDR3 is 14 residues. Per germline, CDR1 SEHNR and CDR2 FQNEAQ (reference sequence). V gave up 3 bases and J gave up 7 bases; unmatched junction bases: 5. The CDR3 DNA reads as TGTGCCAGCAGCTTTAGCGGGGGGGCCTGGGAGCAGTACTTC. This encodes CASSFSGGAWEQYF.

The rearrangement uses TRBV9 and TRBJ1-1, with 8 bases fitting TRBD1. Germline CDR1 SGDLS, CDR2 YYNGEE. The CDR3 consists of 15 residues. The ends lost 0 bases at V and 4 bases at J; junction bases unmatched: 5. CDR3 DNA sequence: TGTGCCAGCAGCGTAGGGCAGGGGGCTAGCACTGAAGCTTTCTTT. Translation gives CASSVGQGASTEAFF. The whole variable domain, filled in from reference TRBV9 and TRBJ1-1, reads DSGVTQTPKHLITATGQRVTLRCSPRSGDLSVYWYQQSLDQGLQFLIQYYNGEERAKGNILERFSAQQFPDLHSELNLSSLELGDSALYFCASSVGQGASTEAFFGQGTRLTVV.

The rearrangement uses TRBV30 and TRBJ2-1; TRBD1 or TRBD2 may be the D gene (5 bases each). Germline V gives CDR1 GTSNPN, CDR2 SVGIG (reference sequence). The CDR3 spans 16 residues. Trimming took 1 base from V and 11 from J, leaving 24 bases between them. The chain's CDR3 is CAWSATYRGRRPKQFF. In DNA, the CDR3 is TGTGCCTGGAGTGCAACATACCGGGGCCGTCGGCCGAAGCAGTTCTTC.

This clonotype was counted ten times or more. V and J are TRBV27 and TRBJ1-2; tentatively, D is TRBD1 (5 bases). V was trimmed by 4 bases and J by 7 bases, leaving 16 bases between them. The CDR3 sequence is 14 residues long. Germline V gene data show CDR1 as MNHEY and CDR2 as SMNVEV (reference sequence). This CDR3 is CASSSGWLSRGYTF. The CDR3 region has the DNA TGTGCCAGCAGTTCAGGGTGGCTCTCTCGTGGCTACACCTTC.

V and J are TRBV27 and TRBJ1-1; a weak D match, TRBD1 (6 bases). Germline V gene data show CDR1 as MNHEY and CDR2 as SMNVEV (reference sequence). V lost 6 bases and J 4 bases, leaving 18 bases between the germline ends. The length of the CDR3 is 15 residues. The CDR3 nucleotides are TGTGCCAGCAGGCCCGAACAGGGAATGGGCACTGAAGCTTTCTTT. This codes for CASRPEQGMGTEAFF.

This CDR3 is CSATRGLGVYEQYF. The CDR3 DNA reads TGCAGTGCTACTCGGGGTCTCGGAGTTTACGAGCAGTACTTC. The chain joins TRBV20-1 to TRBJ2-7; tentative D call: TRBD2 (5 bases). The CDR3 is made up of 14 amino acids. V lost 4 bases to trimming and J lost 4 bases, with 17 bases between them. Germline values: CDR1 DFQATT, CDR2 SNEGSKA (reference sequence).

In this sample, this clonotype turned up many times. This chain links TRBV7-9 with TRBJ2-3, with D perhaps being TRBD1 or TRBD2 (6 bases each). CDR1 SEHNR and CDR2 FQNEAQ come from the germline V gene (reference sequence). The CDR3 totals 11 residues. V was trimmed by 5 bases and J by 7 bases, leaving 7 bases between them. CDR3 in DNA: TGTGCCAGCAGCGGGGGGCATACGCAGTATTTT. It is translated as CASSGGHTQYF.

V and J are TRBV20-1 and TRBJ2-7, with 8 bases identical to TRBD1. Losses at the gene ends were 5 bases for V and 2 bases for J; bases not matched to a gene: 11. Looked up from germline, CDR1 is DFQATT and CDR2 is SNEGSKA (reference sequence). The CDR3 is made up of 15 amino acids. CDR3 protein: CSARGQGAPTYEQYF. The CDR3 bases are TGCAGTGCTCGAGGCCAGGGGGCGCCCACCTACGAGCAGTACTTC.

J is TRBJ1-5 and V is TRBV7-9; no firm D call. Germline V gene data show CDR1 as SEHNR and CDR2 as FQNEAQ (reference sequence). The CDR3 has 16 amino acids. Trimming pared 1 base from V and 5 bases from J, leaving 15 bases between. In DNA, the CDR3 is TGTGCCAGCAGCTTAGATAGTGCTCGGCCGCATCAGCCCCAGCATTTT. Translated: CASSLDSARPHQPQHF.

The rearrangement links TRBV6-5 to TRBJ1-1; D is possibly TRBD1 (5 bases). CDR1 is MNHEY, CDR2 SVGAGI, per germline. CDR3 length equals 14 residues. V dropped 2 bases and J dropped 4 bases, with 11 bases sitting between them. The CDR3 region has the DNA TGTGCCAGCAGTTACGGGGGTAGGACCACTGAAGCTTTCTTT. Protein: CASSYGGRTTEAFF.

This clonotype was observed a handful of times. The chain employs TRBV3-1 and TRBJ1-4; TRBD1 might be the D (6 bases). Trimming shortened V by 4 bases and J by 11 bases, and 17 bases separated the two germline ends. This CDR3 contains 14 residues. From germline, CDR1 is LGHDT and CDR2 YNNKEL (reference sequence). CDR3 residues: CASSLGRGLGKLFF. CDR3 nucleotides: TGTGCCAGCAGCCTCGGGAGGGGGTTGGGGAAACTGTTTTTT.